This T cell receptor beta chain was captured by sequencing in a study of cytomegalovirus exposure and HLA in healthy donors. Broader study findings: With DRB1 most and HLA-C fewest, TCR association rates differed between HLA loci in a later analysis. Among TCR beta chains of equal frequency, HLA-associated ones were more clonally expanded in a later analysis. Reported results showed that the classifier diagnosed cytomegalovirus status with high specificity and sensitivity. In an earlier analysis, most TCR beta V segments were productive about 87% or about 30% of the time.

As regards this clone: Its specificity is not known.

Trimming removed 4 bases at V and 0 bases at J, with 17 bases between. The germline gives CDR1 SGHRS, CDR2 YFSETQ. The CDR3 has 16 amino acids. It was with 60 Vbeta and 13 Jbeta primers that the PCR ran. Profiling relied on immunoSEQ multiplex PCR, and the TCRdb table lists in-frame clones only, not all of them. The sample holds 250,000 to 350,000 clones, 70% to 90% seen once. The origin of this receptor is a man aged 35 to 55 in good health and CMV-seropositive. The source material was PBMCs. This chain connects TRBV5-1 to TRBJ2-7, with D perhaps TRBD2 (6 bases). The CDR3 region has the DNA TGCGCCAGCAGCAATATCGTGGCTAGCGACTCCTACGAGCAGTACTTC. Protein: CASSNIVASDSYEQYF.